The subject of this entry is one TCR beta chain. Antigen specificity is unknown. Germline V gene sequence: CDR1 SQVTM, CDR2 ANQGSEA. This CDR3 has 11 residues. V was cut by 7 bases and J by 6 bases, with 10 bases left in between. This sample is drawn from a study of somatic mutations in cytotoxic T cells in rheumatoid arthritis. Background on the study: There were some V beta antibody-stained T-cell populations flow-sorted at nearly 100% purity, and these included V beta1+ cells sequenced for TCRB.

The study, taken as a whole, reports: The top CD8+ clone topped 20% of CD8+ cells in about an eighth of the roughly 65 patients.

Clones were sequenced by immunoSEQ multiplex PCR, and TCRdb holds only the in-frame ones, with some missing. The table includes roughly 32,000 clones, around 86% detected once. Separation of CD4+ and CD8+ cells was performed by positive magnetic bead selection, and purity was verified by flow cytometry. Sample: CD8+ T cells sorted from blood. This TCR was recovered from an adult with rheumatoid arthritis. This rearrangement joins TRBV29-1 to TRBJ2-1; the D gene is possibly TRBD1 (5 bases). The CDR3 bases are TGCAGCGCCCCTAGGGGCAATGAGCAGTTCTTC. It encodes CSAPRGNEQFF.